This entry lists 15 T cell receptor beta chains sequenced from one sample in a study of early T cells in non-severe SARS-CoV-2 infection. TCRdb reanalysed the 5' RACE reads using MiXCR and keeps one entry per CDR3 protein. Of tens of thousands of distinct CDR3 sequences in the sample, under 10% were seen once. The sample comprised whole blood. All receptors derive from an adult who was a healthcare worker with PCR-confirmed SARS-CoV-2 infection or an uninfected control (not recorded which).

A few counts support this clonotype. J is TRBJ2-7 and V is TRBV19, with D perhaps TRBD1 (6 bases). The germline V and J ends were trimmed by 3 bases and 6 bases, with 18 bases remaining between them. This CDR3 has 15 amino acids. Germline V CDR1 and CDR2: LNHDA, SQIVND (reference sequence). CDR3 amino acids: CASSIRTEGVGEQYF. Here the CDR3 DNA reads TGTGCCAGTAGTATCCGTACAGAGGGGGTCGGCGAGCAGTACTTC.

This clonotype was observed at least ten times. The chain employs TRBV7-3 and TRBJ1-6; 9 nucleotides line up with TRBD1. Trimming removed 6 bases from V and 7 bases from J; junction bases left unmatched: 7. The length of the CDR3 is 15 residues. CDR1 is SGHTA, CDR2 FQGTGA, per germline. The CDR3 spells CASSLQGAGNSPLHF. The CDR3, as DNA: TGTGCCAGCAGTCTACAGGGGGCAGGGAATTCACCCCTCCACTTT.

This clonotype has at least ten counts. The rearrangement links TRBV19 to TRBJ2-5, with D hard to call. V lost 2 bases to trimming and J lost 0 bases, with 4 bases between them. The CDR3 is made up of 13 amino acids. In germline, CDR1 is LNHDA, CDR2 SQIVND (reference sequence). The CDR3 loop reads CASSISHQETQYF. DNA for the CDR3: TGTGCCAGTAGTATAAGTCACCAAGAGACCCAGTACTTC.

The chain is built from TRBV5-6 and TRBJ2-7, with a tentative D call TRBD1 (6 bases). CDR3 length: 13 amino acids. Germline-derived CDR1 and CDR2 are SGHDT and YYEEEE. The ends were cut back, 0 bases at V and 7 bases at J, with 11 bases in the middle. CDR3 region: CASSLDRVGEQYF. The CDR3 coding sequence is TGTGCCAGCAGCTTGGACAGGGTCGGTGAGCAGTACTTC.

This clonotype was counted at least ten times. The chain carries TRBV11-3 and TRBJ2-3; the match to TRBD2 covers 9 bases. After removal of 2 bases from V and 3 bases from J, the junction contained 6 bases not matched to a gene. This CDR3 comprises 16 residues. Germline loops: CDR1 SGHNT, CDR2 YENEEA. The CDR3 here is CASSLNAGGPTDTQYF. DNA for the CDR3: TGTGCCAGCAGCTTAAACGCGGGAGGGCCGACAGATACGCAGTATTTT. Full variable domain (rest looked up from reference TRBV11-3 and TRBJ2-3): EAGVVQSPRYKIIEKKQPVAFWCNPISGHNTLYWYLQNLGQGPELLIRYENEEAVDDSQLPKDRFSAERLKGVDSTLKIQPAELGDSAVYLCASSLNAGGPTDTQYFGPGTRLTVL.

This clonotype was counted many times. The V call is TRBV3-1, the J call TRBJ2-4; the match to TRBD1 covers 7 bases. Trimming at V came to 0 bases and at J to 8 bases, leaving 13 bases not matched to a gene. This CDR3 contains 17 residues. Per the germline V gene, CDR1 is LGHDT and CDR2 is YNNKEL (reference sequence). The CDR3 sequence is CASSQEGVGQARDIQYF. CDR3 bases: TGTGCCAGCAGCCAAGAAGGAGTCGGACAGGCTCGCGACATTCAGTACTTC.

This sequence joins TRBV2 and TRBJ1-1; a weak D match, TRBD1 (6 bases). CDR1 and CDR2 (germline): SNHLY, FYNNEI. The CDR3 totals 12 residues. Deletions cut 6 bases from V and 6 bases from J, with 11 bases between. For the CDR3, the DNA is TGTGCCAGCAGACTTCAGGGGTCTGAAGCTTTCTTT. It encodes CASRLQGSEAFF.

This chain joins TRBV12-3 or TRBV12-4 and TRBJ1-1; maybe TRBD1 (5 bases). The CDR3 loop spans 13 amino acids. V shed 5 bases and J shed 1 base, with 8 bases lying between them. CDR3 DNA: TGTGCCAGCAGTAGCGACAGGAACACTGAAGCTTTCTTT. Its protein product is CASSSDRNTEAFF.

The sample holds a few counts of this clonotype. The chain carries TRBV18 and TRBJ1-6; 7 positions agree with TRBD1. The CDR3 length is 15 residues. Germline lookup yields CDR1 KGHSH and CDR2 LQKENI. The trim removed 2 bases at V and 11 bases at J, leaving 9 bases unmatched. CDR3 in amino acids: CASSPNQGGMPPLHF. The DNA for the CDR3 is TGTGCCAGCTCACCAAACCAGGGGGGCATGCCACCCCTCCACTTT. The complete variable domain, with remaining parts taken from reference TRBV18 and TRBJ1-6, reads NAGVMQNPRHLVRRRGQEARLRCSPMKGHSHVYWYRQLPEEGLKFMVYLQKENIIDESGMPKERFSAEFPKEGPSILRIQQVVRGDSAAYFCASSPNQGGMPPLHFGNGTRLTVT.

This CDR3 is CASSTNSATNEKLFF. DNA for the CDR3: TGTGCCAGCAGCACGAACAGTGCAACTAATGAAAAACTGTTTTTT. The chain carries TRBV7-8 and TRBJ1-4; no reliable D call. The CDR3 length is 15 residues. The germline gives CDR1 SGHVS, CDR2 FQNEAQ. V shed 5 bases and J shed 0 bases, with 10 bases lying between them. Supplemented by reference TRBV7-8 and TRBJ1-4, the full variable domain reads GAGVSQSPRYKVAKRGQDVALRCDPISGHVSLFWYQQALGQGPEFLTYFQNEAQLDKSGLPSDRFFAERPEGSVSTLKIQRTQQEDSAVYLCASSTNSATNEKLFFGSGTQLSVL.

Here the CDR3 DNA reads TGCGCCAGCAGCCCGAATTCACAGGGATTGAACACTGAAGCTTTCTTT. Amino acid sequence: CASSPNSQGLNTEAFF. V gene TRBV5-1 combines with J gene TRBJ1-1, with D maybe TRBD1 (6 bases). The germline V gene has CDR1 SGHRS and CDR2 YFSETQ. Trimming pared 4 bases from V and 0 bases from J, leaving 16 bases between. This CDR3 contains 16 residues. The entire variable domain, with the rest obtained from reference TRBV5-1 and TRBJ1-1, is as follows: KAGVTQTPRYLIKTRGQQVTLSCSPISGHRSVSWYQQTPGQGLQFLFEYFSETQRNKGNFPGRFSGRQFSNSRSEMNVSTLELGDSALYLCASSPNSQGLNTEAFFGQGTRLTVV.

This clonotype occurred a few times. J is TRBJ2-1 and V is TRBV27; TRBD2 matches at 12 bases. V was pared by 5 bases and J by 7 bases, with 6 bases of the junction left unmatched. From germline, CDR1 is MNHEY and CDR2 SMNVEV (reference sequence). This CDR3 has 15 amino acids. DNA for the CDR3: TGTGCCAGCAGTCACACTAGCGGGAGGTGGAATGAGCAGTTCTTC. Translating it yields CASSHTSGRWNEQFF.

This clonotype was found many times. The chain uses TRBV2 and TRBJ2-3, with TRBD2 matching over 7 bases. V was clipped by 4 bases and J by 3 bases; unmatched bases: 7. Germline CDR1 and CDR2: SNHLY and FYNNEI. The CDR3 spans 15 residues. The CDR3 DNA is TGTGCCAGCAGTGGACGCGGGGGTGTGACAGATACGCAGTATTTT. Protein sequence: CASSGRGGVTDTQYF.

The sample holds many counts of this clonotype. The chain recombines TRBV9 with TRBJ2-1, with D perhaps matching TRBD2 (6 bases). Germline loops: CDR1 SGDLS, CDR2 YYNGEE. V shed 5 bases and J shed 5 bases, with 14 bases lying between them. CDR3 length equals 14 residues. The CDR3 protein is CASRRGSGNNEQFF. The CDR3 DNA is TGTGCCAGCAGGCGAGGTAGCGGAAACAATGAGCAGTTCTTC.

This clonotype was counted ten times or more. The chain recombines TRBV15 with TRBJ1-3, with D unresolved. The CDR3 is made up of 17 amino acids. Germline loops: CDR1 LNHNV, CDR2 YYDKDF (reference sequence). Deletions cut 1 base from V and 4 bases from J, with 17 bases between. CDR3 coding DNA: TGTGCCACCAGCAGAGTACGGACGGCCCACGGAGGAAACACCATATATTTT. Its translation: CATSRVRTAHGGNTIYF.